Listed here are 3 T cell receptor beta chains from one sample, sequenced in a study of T cell repertoires in cytomegalovirus infection (dated by TCRdb to about 2019). The treatment or condition label, as the study defines it: in vitro stimulation with specific CMV peptide epitopes to enrich CMV-specific T cells. The antigens for these receptors are not known. Reads for this sample came from an Illumina HiSeq 1500. TCRdb reprocessing: public reads trimmed at Q25 with fastp, clones called with MiXCR, in-frame beta chains kept. Duplicate CDR3 protein sequences are folded into a single record with the most common DNA and genes. The sample records roughly 170,000 distinct CDR3 sequences, roughly 22% of which are singletons. The ten largest clones represent about 25% of the sample. The material sequenced was CD8+ T cells from cultured PBMCs, taken from culture after CMV antigen stimulation. The receptors were gathered from a human donor in good health (CMV status not recorded). Some clones in this sample may be carry-over from other donors' samples.

This chain joins TRBV7-6 and TRBJ2-5; 9 bases match TRBD2. CDR3 length: 17 amino acids. From germline, CDR1 is SGHVS and CDR2 FNYEAQ. Trimming cost V 1 base and J 1 base; bases outside gene matches: 7. CDR3 DNA sequence: TGTGCCAGCAGCTTAGGGACTAGCGAAAGTCCCCAAGAGACCCAGTACTTC. It codes for CASSLGTSESPQETQYF.

Only a few counts were recorded for this clonotype. The chain recombines TRBV20-1 with TRBJ2-7; D may be TRBD1 (6 bases). The germline V and J ends were trimmed by 1 base and 3 bases, with 16 bases remaining between them. Germline V gives CDR1 DFQATT, CDR2 SNEGSKA (reference sequence). This CDR3 comprises 15 residues. CDR3 residues: CSARVPTGFIYEQYF. The DNA of the CDR3 is TGCAGTGCTAGAGTCCCAACAGGGTTCATCTACGAGCAGTACTTC.

Only a few counts were recorded for this clonotype. This rearrangement joins TRBV7-2 to TRBJ1-5; maybe TRBD1 (6 bases). This CDR3 comprises 15 residues. The germline gives CDR1 SGHTA, CDR2 FQGNSA. V lost 1 base, J lost 4 bases, and 11 bases lay in between. The CDR3: CASSLVTGPNQPQHF. The CDR3 DNA reads as TGTGCCAGCAGCTTAGTAACAGGGCCTAATCAGCCCCAGCATTTT.